This note documents a single T cell receptor (beta chain) sequence. Random hexamers were used to reverse transcribe the RNA input (about 0.45 to 1 ug). TCRdb analysed the immunoSEQ multiplex PCR reads with MiXCR anew, one entry per CDR3 protein. The table has roughly 200,000 distinct CDR3 sequences, roughly 96% seen once. These data come from a study of CD8 T cells in Susac syndrome. Germline V lookup: CDR1 MNHEY, CDR2 SMNVEV (reference sequence). Trimming removed 3 bases at V and 0 bases at J, with 9 bases between. The CDR3 extends over 15 amino acids. The sample was CD8+ T cells from PBMCs. The gene calls are TRBV27 and TRBJ2-1; unclear D gene. The receptor comes from a human donor with multiple sclerosis. The CDR3 nucleotides are TGTGCCAGCAGTTTTGGGGTCCTCTCCTACAATGAGCAGTTCTTC. It codes for CASSFGVLSYNEQFF.